This T cell receptor (beta chain) was sequenced in a study of T cell responses to AZD1222 COVID-19 vaccine. The germline CDR1 and CDR2 sequences are LNHDA and SQIVND (reference sequence). The CDR3 loop spans 15 amino acids. V gave up 6 bases and J gave up 7 bases; unmatched junction bases: 11. Sequenced by immunoSEQ multiplex PCR; TCRdb stores in-frame clones only, minus some. The repertoire includes more than 100,000 clones, about 90% of them detected once, and approximately 2.6% sits in the top ten. This receptor was taken from an adult who received the AZD1222 COVID-19 vaccine. The sequencing used peripheral blood, collected 28 days after the second AZD1222 dose. V gene TRBV19 combines with J gene TRBJ2-3; 9 bases are a match to TRBD1. CDR3 in amino acids: CASRPGTGRVNTQYF. DNA for the CDR3: TGTGCCAGTAGGCCCGGGACAGGGCGGGTGAATACGCAGTATTTT. Complete variable domain (other parts from reference TRBV19 and TRBJ2-3): DGGITQSPKYLFRKEGQNVTLSCEQNLNHDAMYWYRQDPGQGLRLIYYSQIVNDFQKGDIAEGYSVSREKKESFPLTVTSAQKNPTAFYLCASRPGTGRVNTQYFGPGTRLTVL.